This TCR beta chain is from a study of T-cell memory formation after mild COVID-19. Researchers used 5'RACE with constant-segment primers to make TCR alpha and TCR beta cDNA libraries that carry sample barcodes and UMIs. TCRdb called the 5' RACE reads again in MiXCR, with one record for every CDR3 protein. The table has around 370,000 distinct CDR3 sequences, roughly 20% seen once; the top ten hold about 12%. The CDR3 spans 13 residues. V lost 6 bases and J lost 0, with 9 bases in between. Germline V gene data show CDR1 as MGHDK and CDR2 as SYGVNS. The chain couples TRBV25-1 to TRBJ2-7; the D gene is possibly TRBD2 (6 bases). Sequenced sample: PBMCs or a T cell subset sorted from them (not recorded which). The sequence was collected from an adult woman who had mild COVID-19 (a few samples of this study predate the infection). Cell type and time point are not known. CDR3 DNA sequence: TGTGCCAGCAGCGGGACTGGCTCCTACGAGCAGTACTTC. It codes for CASSGTGSYEQYF.